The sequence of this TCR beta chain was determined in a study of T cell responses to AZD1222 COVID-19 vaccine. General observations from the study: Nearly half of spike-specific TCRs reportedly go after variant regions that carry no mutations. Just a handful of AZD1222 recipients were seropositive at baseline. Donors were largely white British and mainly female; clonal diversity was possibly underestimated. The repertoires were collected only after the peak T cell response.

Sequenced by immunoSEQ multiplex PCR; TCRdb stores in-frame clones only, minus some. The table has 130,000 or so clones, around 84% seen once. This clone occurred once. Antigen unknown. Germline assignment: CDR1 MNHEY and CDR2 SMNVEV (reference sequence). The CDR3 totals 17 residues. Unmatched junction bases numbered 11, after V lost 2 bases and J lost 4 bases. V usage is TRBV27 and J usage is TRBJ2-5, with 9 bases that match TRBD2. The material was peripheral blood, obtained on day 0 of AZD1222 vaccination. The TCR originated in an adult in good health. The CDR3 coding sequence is TGTGCCAGCAGTTTAGGCTTCGCGGGAGGGCCCTCAGAGACCCAGTACTTC. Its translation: CASSLGFAGGPSETQYF.